The rows below give T cell receptor beta chains drawn from one sample of a study of OX40 agonist ivuxolimab in advanced cancers. TCRdb keeps only in-frame clones here, not all; method: immunoSEQ multiplex PCR. The table includes some 100,000 clones, roughly 90% detected once. The source material was CD4+ or CD8+ T cells sorted from blood, sampled in a trial of the OX40 agonist ivuxolimab. The receptors come from an adult with an advanced solid tumor such as melanoma, head and neck, liver or kidney cancer. Both conserved end residues are trimmed from each CDR3.

V gene,J gene,CDR3 protein
TRBV29-1,TRBJ2-7,SVGGTTYEQY
TRBV7-8,TRBJ2-1,ASSAGLAGPWDEQF
TRBV6-5,TRBJ2-1,ASRVSSYNEQF
TRBV2,TRBJ2-1,ASKKTGDNEQF
TRBV19,TRBJ2-5,ASSMSRTGGTETQY
TRBV18,TRBJ2-7,ASSTRATETTYEQY
TRBV2,TRBJ2-5,ASGDSSDWLRAQY
TRBV9,TRBJ2-5,ASSLTGTGETQY
TRBV11-3,TRBJ2-5,ASSSGWKETQY
TRBV5-4,TRBJ1-1,ASSPQGTTRGTEAF
TRBV5-6,TRBJ2-2,ASSSALNTGELF
TRBV7-8,TRBJ1-5,ASSSPYPSEVYSNQPQH
TRBV10-1,TRBJ1-3,ASSDSTPGNTIY
TRBV19,TRBJ1-2,ASSPRAYGYT
TRBV27,TRBJ1-1,ASRSIRSTEAF
TRBV6-6,TRBJ1-4,ASSKRQGDNEKLF
TRBV7-8,TRBJ2-5,ASSSQGTVETQY
TRBV7-2,TRBJ1-6,ASSFGGDSPLH
TRBV4-3,TRBJ2-6,ASSQLGQGPSSGANVLT
TRBV28,TRBJ2-7,ASSPNGGAPYEQY
TRBV20-1,TRBJ2-1,SALTGWEQF
TRBV9,TRBJ2-3,ASSVSAGGNTDTQY
TRBV30,TRBJ2-6,AWGRGRGNSGANVLT
TRBV5-4,TRBJ2-2,ASSPHGMTGGGRTGELF
TRBV10-3,TRBJ1-1,AISDIWNTEAF
TRBV19,TRBJ1-4,ASSIGRRVGEKLF
TRBV28,TRBJ2-1,ASPPDRGIYNEQF
TRBV28,TRBJ2-1,ASSYSFDSVLGTAWF
TRBV19,TRBJ2-7,ASSDSNSYEQY
TRBV19,TRBJ2-1,ASMKGGSYNEQF
TRBV2,TRBJ2-1,ASNTGGAEQF
TRBV4-1,TRBJ2-7,ASSQDRTSGNYEQY
TRBV18,TRBJ2-7,ASSPPNERQNEQY
TRBV29-1,TRBJ2-5,SAGWEETQY
TRBV5-5,TRBJ2-3,ASSEDRDYTDTQY
TRBV7-2,TRBJ1-3,ASSPFSGNTIY
TRBV7-8,TRBJ2-7,ASSRDRGNEQY
TRBV6-5,TRBJ2-5,ASSYSNGGETQY
TRBV29-1,TRBJ2-3,SVESMAAQEDTQY
TRBV5-5,TRBJ1-2,ASSFEGQVGGYT
TRBV5-8,TRBJ1-5,ASKGTGYSNQPQH
TRBV11-2,TRBJ2-5,ASSFGRGLKTQETQY
TRBV9,TRBJ2-1,ASTPPSSNEQF
TRBV5-1,TRBJ2-3,ASSLVWRGAGDTQY
TRBV5-5,TRBJ2-5,ASSLRAGGQETQY
TRBV6-6,TRBJ1-2,ATGFRTSYGYT
TRBV11-2,TRBJ1-6,ASNTGNINSPLH
TRBV18,TRBJ2-6,ASSSQGPGANVLT
TRBV7-9,TRBJ2-5,ASRSGLAEETQY
TRBV6-1,TRBJ1-1,ASSLSTEAF
TRBV7-3,TRBJ1-6,ASSFGLDRFDRVHSPLH
TRBV7-2,TRBJ2-3,ASSLETSTDTQY
TRBV7-2,TRBJ2-3,ASSLGQGARTDTQY
TRBV6-1,TRBJ2-3,ASSEVPQLSTQY
TRBV5-6,TRBJ2-2,ASSRRDTGELF